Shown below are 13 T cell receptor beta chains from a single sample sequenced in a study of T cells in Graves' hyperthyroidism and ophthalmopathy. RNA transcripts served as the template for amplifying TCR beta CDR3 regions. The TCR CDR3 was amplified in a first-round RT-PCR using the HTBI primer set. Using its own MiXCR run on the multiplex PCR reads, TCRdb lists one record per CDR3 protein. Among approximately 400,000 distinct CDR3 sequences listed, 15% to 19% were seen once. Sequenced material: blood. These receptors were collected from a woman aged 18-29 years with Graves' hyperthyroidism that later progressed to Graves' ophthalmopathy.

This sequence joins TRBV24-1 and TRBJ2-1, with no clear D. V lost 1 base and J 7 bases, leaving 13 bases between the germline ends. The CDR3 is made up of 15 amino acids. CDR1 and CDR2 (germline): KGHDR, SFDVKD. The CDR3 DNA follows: TGTGCCACCAGTGATTTAACGCTTTCTGGGAATGAGCAGTTCTTC. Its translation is CATSDLTLSGNEQFF.

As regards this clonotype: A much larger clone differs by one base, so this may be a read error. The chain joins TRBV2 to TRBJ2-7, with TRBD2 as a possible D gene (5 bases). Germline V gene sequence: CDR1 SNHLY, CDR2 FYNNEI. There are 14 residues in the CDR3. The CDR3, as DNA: TGTGCCAGCAGTGAACTGGACTCCAACTACGAGCAGCACTTC. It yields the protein CASSELDSNYEQHF.

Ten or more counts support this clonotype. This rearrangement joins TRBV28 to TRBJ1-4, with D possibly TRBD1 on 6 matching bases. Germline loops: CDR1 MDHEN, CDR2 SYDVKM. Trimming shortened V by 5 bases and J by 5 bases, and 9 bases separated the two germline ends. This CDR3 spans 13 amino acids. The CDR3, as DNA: TGTGCCAGCAGTCTCGGACAGAATGAAAAACTGTTTTTT. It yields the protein CASSLGQNEKLFF.

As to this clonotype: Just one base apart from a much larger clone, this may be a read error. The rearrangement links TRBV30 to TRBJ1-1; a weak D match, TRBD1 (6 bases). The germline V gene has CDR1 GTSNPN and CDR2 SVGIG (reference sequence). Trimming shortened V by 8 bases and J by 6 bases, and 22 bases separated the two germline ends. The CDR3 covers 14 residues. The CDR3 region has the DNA TGTGCCGGCCACAGGGTTAATGCTCCGCCTGAAGCTTTCTTT. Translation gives CAGHRVNAPPEAFF.

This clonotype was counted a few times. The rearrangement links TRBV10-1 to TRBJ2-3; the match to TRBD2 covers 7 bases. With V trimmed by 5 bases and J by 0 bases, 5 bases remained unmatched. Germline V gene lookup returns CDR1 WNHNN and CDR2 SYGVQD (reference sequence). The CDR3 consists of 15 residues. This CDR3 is CASSPAGVSTDTQYF. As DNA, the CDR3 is TGCGCCAGCAGTCCGGCGGGAGTTAGCACAGATACGCAGTATTTT.

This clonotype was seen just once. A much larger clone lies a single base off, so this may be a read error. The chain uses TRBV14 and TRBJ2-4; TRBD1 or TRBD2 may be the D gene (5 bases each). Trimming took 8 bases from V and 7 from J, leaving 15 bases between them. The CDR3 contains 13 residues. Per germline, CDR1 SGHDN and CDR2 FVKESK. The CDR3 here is CASGRAGTNIQYF. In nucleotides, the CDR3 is TGTGCCAGCGGCCGGGCCGGGACCAACATTCAGTACTTC.

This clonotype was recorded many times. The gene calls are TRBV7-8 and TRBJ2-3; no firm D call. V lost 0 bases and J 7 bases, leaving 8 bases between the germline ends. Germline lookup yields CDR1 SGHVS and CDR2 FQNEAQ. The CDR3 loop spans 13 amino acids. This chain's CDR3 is CASSLAVANTQYF. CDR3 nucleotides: TGTGCCAGCAGCTTAGCGGTAGCTAATACGCAGTATTTT.

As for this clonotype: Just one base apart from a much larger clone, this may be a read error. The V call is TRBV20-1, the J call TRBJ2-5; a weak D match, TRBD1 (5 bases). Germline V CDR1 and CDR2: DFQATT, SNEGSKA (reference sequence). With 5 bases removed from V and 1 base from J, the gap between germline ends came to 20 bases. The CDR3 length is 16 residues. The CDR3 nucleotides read TGCAGTGCTGCCGTCCCGACAGAAACTCCCCAAGAGACCCAGTACTTC. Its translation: CSAAVPTETPQETQYF.

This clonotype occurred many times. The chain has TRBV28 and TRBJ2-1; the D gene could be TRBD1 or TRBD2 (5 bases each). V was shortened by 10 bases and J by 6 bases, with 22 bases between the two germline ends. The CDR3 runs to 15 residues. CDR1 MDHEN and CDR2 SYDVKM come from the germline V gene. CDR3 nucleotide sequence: TGTGCCACCACCTATCTGGGGGAGTCCGGCAATGAGCAGTTCTTC. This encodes CATTYLGESGNEQFF. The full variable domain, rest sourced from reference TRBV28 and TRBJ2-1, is DVKVTQSSRYLVKRTGEKVFLECVQDMDHENMFWYRQDPGLGLRLIYFSYDVKMKEKGDIPEGYSVSREKKERFSLILESASTNQTSMYLCATTYLGESGNEQFFGPGTRLTVL.

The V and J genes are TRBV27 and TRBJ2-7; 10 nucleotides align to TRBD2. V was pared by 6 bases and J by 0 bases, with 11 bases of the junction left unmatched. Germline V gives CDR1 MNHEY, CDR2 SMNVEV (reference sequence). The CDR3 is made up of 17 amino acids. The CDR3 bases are TGTGCCAGCAGAAAGCTAGCGGGAGAGTCGAGCTCCTACGAGCAGTACTTC. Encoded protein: CASRKLAGESSSYEQYF.

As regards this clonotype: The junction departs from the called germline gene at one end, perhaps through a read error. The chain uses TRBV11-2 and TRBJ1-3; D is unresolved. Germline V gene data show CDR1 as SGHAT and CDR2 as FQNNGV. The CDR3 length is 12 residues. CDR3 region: CAGSLGGNTIYF. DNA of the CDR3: TGTGCCGGCAGCTTGGGTGGAAACACCATATATTTT.

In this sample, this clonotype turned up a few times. The CDR3 spells CASPWEVANEKLFF. The CDR3 nucleotides read TGTGCCAGCCCCTGGGAGGTGGCTAATGAAAAACTGTTTTTT. The rearrangement links TRBV27 to TRBJ1-4; D uncertain. Germline V gives CDR1 MNHEY, CDR2 SMNVEV (reference sequence). The V end was cut by 8 bases, the J end by 3 bases, with 13 bases between. The CDR3 spans 14 residues.

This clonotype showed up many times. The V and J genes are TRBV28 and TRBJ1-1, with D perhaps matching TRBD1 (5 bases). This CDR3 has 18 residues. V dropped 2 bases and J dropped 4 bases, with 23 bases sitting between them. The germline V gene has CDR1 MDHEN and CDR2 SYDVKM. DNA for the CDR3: TGTGCCAGCAGTTTAGTATTGTACGGGGGGAGCGACCTCACTGAAGCTTTCTTT. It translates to CASSLVLYGGSDLTEAFF.